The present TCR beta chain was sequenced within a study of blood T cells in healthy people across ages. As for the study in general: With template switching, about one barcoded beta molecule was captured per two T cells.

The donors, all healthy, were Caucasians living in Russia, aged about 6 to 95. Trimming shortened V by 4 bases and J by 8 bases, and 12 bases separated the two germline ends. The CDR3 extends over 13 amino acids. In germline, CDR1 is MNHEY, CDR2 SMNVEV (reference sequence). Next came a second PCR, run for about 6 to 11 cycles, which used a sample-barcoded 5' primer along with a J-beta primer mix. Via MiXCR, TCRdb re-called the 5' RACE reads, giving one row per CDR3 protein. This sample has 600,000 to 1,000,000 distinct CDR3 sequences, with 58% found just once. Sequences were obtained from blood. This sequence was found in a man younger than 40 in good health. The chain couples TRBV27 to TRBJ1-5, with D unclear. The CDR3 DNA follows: TGTGCCAGCAGTTCGGGCTCCGGAGAGCCCCAGCATTTT. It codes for CASSSGSGEPQHF.